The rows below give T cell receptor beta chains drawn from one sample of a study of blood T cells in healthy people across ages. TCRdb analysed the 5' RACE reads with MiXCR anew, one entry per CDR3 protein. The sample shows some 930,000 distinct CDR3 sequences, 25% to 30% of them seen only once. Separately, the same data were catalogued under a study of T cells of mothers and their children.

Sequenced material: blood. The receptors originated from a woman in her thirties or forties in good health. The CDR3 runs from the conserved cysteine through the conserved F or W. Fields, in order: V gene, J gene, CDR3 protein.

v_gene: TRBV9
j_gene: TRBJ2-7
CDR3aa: CANSVGVGDGTYEQYF

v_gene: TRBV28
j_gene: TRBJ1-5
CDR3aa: CASSYGGREGNQPQHF

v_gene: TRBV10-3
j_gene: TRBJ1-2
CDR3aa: CVINSPDRAIGGYTF

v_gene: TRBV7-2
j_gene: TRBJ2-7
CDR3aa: CASSRDGLTYEQYF

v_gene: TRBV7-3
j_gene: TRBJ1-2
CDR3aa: CASSLTGCRGYTF

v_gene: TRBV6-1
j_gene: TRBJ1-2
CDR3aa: CASNSEEGAYLNYGYTF

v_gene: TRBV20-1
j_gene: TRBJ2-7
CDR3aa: CSARGTSGFYEQYF

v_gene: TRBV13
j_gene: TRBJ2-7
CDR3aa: CASSMTSGGGYEQYF

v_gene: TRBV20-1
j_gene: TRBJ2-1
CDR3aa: CSASPFLRTIHLGEQFF

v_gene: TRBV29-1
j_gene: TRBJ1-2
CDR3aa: CSVGPLGVYGYTF

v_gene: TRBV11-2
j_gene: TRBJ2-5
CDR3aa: CASRRPGGWRQETQYF

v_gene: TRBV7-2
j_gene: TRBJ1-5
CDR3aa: CASSLGFDQPQHF